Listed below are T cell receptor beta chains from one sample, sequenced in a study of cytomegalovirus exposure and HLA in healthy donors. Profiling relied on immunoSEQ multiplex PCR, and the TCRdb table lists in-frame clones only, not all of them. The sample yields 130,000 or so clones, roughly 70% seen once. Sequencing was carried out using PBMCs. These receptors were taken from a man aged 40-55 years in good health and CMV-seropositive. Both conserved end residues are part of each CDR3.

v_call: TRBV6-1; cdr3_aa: CASSGLAGGVPGELFF
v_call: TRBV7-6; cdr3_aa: CASSLEGLAGGRSYEQYF
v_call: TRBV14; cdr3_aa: CASSQDAGHPYNEQFF
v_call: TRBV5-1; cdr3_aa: CASSYRQGNTGELFF
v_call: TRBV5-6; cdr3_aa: CASSLISTRNTEAFF
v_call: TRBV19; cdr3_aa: CASSPSLVGSYEQYF
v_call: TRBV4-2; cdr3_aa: CASTQERGRDWSYGYTF
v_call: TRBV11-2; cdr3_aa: CASRRLAADTQYF
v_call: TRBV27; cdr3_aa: CASSLGTANYGYTF
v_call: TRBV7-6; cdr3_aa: CASSLYISGGGDTQYF
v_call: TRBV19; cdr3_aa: CASSIDLGARGYTF
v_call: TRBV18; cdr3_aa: CASSQLGQGNYGYTF
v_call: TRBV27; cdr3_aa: CASSLMGSDGYTF
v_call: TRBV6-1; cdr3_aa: CASSEAIRNYGYTF
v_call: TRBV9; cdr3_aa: CASSVGGGGSYEQYF
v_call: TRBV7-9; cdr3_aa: CASSLTPHWDYYNEQFF
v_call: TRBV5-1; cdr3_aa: CASSRGGDPTNEKLFF
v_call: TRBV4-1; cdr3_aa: CASSPGQHTQYF
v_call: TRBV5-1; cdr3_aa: CASSLFYRYDTF
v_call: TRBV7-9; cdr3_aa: CASSPTGASYEQYF
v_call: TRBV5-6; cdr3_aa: CASSHLEGGHEQYF
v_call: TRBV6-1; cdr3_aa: CASSVLAGSSYEQYF
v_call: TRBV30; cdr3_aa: CAWSGAGNYGYTF
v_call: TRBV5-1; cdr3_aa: CASSLSRTRATGELFF
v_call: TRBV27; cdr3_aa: CASSLSAVNEQFF
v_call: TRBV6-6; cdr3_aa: CASRHSGTQYF
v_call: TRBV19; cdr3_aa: CASSIARTSGITYNEQFF
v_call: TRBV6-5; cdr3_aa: CASSLRDRVSPLHF
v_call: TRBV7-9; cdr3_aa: CSSSGKTGSPNEQYF
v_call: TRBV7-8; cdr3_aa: CASSSPGQASSGNTIYF
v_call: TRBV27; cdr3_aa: CASSLSLRPTKYSPLHF
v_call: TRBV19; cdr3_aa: CASSMKGGTEAFF
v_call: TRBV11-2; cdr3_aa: CASSFTLGREQFF
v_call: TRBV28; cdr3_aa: CASRGDSSNQPQHF
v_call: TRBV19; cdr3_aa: CASSIQPTSGGLTTWTGELFF
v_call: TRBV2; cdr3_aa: CASSDAQGNQPQHF
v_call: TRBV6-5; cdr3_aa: CASSYGGGEGETQYF